This T cell receptor beta chain was recovered during a study of blood T cell repertoires in COVID-19. Under the authors' procedure: Reference gene primers were amplified, and this amplification served to estimate nucleated cell counts. Sequencing was performed with immunoSEQ multiplex PCR; in TCRdb, only in-frame clones are kept and a portion is missing. V and J calls and clone size are copied from that table; D and trimming were computed from the DNA. The sample has tens of thousands of clones; 60% to 85% are singletons. Only one count was recorded for this clone. The sample comprised peripheral blood. This clonotype was obtained from a human donor in a cohort sampled during active COVID-19.

CDR3 amino acids: CASSGLDRDTGELFF. The CDR3 DNA reads as TGTGCCAGTAGTGGGTTAGACAGGGACACCGGGGAGCTGTTTTTT. The chain is built from TRBV19 and TRBJ2-2; 7 bases line up with TRBD1. The CDR3 runs 15 residues. Germline CDR1 reads LNHDA; CDR2 reads SQIVND (reference sequence). V lost 5 bases and J lost 3; bases outside the gene matches: 6.